The entry that follows covers one TCR beta chain sequence. Its antigen is unknown. No base-level quality is on record; no much larger clone is a single base apart. This entry comes from a study of T cell repertoires in cytomegalovirus infection (dated by TCRdb to between 2017 and 2020). Turning to the overall study: Alongside well-studied HLA-B-restricted epitopes, the peptide stimulations were aimed at recently identified HLA-C-restricted CMV epitopes, whose presentation resists viral immunomodulation. Donor HLA type was relevant to the analysis, as public TCR beta signatures indicated carriage of CMV infection together with the matching HLA type.

TCRdb shows the sequencer as Illumina HiSeq 1500. TCRdb reran the public reads through fastp at Q25 and MiXCR, keeping productive beta chains. Each entry merges the rows of one CDR3 protein and shows their most common DNA and genes. The sample table holds roughly 340,000 distinct CDR3 sequences, of which 25% to 35% were seen once. 20% of the sample is in the top ten clones. What the work shows at the level of the full study, not this receptor alone: Cumulative frequency of public TCR beta family members discriminated carriers of CMV infection plus the relevant HLA type in this cohort and an independent approximately 370-donor cohort. The ex vivo response was dominated by HLA-C-restricted CMV-specific TCR beta clonotypes, which also provided the single most frequent clonotype in two of eight donors.

Trimming takes 4 bases from V and 8 bases from J, and the germline ends sit 17 bases apart. The germline V gene (reference sequence) sets CDR1 to SEHNR and CDR2 to FQNEAQ. Including cysteine and phenylalanine, the CDR3 has 14 amino acids. The entry retains the CDR3 DNA only, 42 bases that are in frame from base 1. The treatment or condition label corresponds to: in vitro stimulation with specific CMV peptide epitopes to enrich CMV-specific T cells. This receptor chain uses TRBV7-9 and TRBJ1-2; a tentative D call is TRBD1 (6 bases match). This clonotype was sampled from a human donor in good health (CMV status not recorded). Some clones in this sample may be carry-over from other donors' samples. The starting material was cultured PBMCs, obtained from culture after CMV antigen stimulation. In nucleotides, the sequence is TGTGCCAGCAGCTCGGACAGACCGATTGGGGGCTACACCTTC. It is translated as CASSSDRPIGGYTF.